This record looks at one TCR beta chain sequence and its context. The sample comes from a study of cytomegalovirus exposure and HLA in healthy donors. PCR used 60 Vbeta primers and 13 Jbeta primers. Measured with immunoSEQ multiplex PCR; TCRdb has only the in-frame clones, and not every one. This sample carries approximately 170,000 clones, around 78% of them seen once, and the ten largest clones take roughly 1.6%. Sequencing was carried out using PBMCs. The clonotype comes from a man aged 35-49 years in good health and CMV-seronegative.

The CDR3 DNA follows: TGTGCCAGCAGCGTAGGGGTAGGAGGAGGCACTGAAGCTTTCTTT. Its translation is CASSVGVGGGTEAFF. The chain employs TRBV9 and TRBJ1-1; D is uncertain. Trimming shortened V by 0 bases and J by 4 bases, and 13 bases separated the two germline ends. The CDR3 extends over 15 amino acids. Per germline, CDR1 SGDLS and CDR2 YYNGEE.